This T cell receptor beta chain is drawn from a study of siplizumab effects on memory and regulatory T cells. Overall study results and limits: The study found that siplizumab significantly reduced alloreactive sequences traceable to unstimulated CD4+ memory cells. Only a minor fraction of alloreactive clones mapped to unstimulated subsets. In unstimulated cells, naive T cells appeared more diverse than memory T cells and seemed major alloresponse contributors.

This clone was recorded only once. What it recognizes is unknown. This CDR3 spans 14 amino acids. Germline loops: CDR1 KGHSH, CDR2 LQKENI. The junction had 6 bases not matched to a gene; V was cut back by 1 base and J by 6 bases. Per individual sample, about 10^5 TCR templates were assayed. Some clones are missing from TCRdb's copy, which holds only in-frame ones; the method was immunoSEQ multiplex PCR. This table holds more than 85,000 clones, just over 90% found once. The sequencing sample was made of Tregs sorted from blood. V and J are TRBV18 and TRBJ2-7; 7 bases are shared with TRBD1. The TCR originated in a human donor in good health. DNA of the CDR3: TGTGCCAGCTCACCACAGGGGGCCCCGCGCGAGCAGTACTTC. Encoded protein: CASSPQGAPREQYF.